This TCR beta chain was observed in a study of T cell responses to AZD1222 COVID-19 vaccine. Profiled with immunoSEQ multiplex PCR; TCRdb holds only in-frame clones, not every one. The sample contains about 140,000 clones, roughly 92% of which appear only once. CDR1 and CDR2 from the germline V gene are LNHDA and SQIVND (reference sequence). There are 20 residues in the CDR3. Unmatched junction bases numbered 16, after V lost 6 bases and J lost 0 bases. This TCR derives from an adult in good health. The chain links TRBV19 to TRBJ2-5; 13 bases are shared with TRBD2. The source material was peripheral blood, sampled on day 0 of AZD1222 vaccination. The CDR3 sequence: CASSQRGTSGGAQYQETQYF. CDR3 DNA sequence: TGTGCCAGTAGCCAAAGGGGAACTAGCGGGGGGGCTCAATACCAAGAGACCCAGTACTTC.